What follows are 7 T cell receptor beta chains derived from one specimen sequenced in a study of vaccination and CD4 T cells after COVID-19. Once obtained from cultured CD4+ T cells, the DNA was sequenced using the Oncomine TCR Beta short-read assay. MiXCR, applied by TCRdb to the PCR reads, yields one record per CDR3 protein. The sample yields several thousand distinct CDR3 sequences, less than 70% seen once. No antigen is known for these receptors. The treatment was: approximately 9-day PBMC culture with coronavirus spike peptide pools or control peptides (ViraFEST assay). Sequences were obtained from CD4+ T cells from blood, cultured in vitro. Receptors were obtained from a human donor who had recovered from COVID-19.

Concerning this clonotype: Without the conserved terminal phenylalanine or tryptophan, this CDR3 likely stems from a read error. This chain links TRBV24-1 with TRBJ1-2; possibly TRBD1 for D (5 bases). V lost 11 bases to trimming and J lost 7 bases, with 19 bases between them. Germline V CDR1 and CDR2: KGHDR, SFDVKD. The CDR3 loop spans 13 amino acids. CDR3 DNA: TGTGCCAAACCTTTCCTCCGGGACGGTGGCTACACCCTC. Translation: CAKPFLRDGGYTL.

The chain is built from TRBV5-6 and TRBJ1-2; D is perhaps TRBD1 (6 bases). CDR3 length: 14 residues. Germline V gene lookup returns CDR1 SGHDT and CDR2 YYEEEE. V lost 4 bases and J 4 bases, leaving 14 bases between the germline ends. As DNA, the CDR3 is TGTGCCAGCAGCCCGGTGGGGGCCCCCTATGGCTACACCTTC. It is translated as CASSPVGAPYGYTF. The complete variable domain, with remaining parts taken from reference TRBV5-6 and TRBJ1-2, reads DAGVTQSPTHLIKTRGQQVTLRCSPKSGHDTVSWYQQALGQGPQFIFQYYEEEERQRGNFPDRFSGHQFPNYSSELNVNALLLGDSALYLCASSPVGAPYGYTFGSGTRLTVV.

This clonotype was recorded a few times. This chain uses TRBV20-1 with TRBJ1-2, with D maybe TRBD1 (5 bases). CDR1 DFQATT and CDR2 SNEGSKA come from the germline V gene (reference sequence). V gave up 3 bases and J gave up 4 bases, with 9 bases separating them. The CDR3 is 12 residues long. Written as DNA, the CDR3 is TGCAGTGCTAGGTGGGGGACCTATGGCTACACCTTC. The encoded protein is CSARWGTYGYTF.

The chain is built from TRBV7-2 and TRBJ1-2; D not resolved. This CDR3 has 13 amino acids. Germline values: CDR1 SGHTA, CDR2 FQGNSA. V was cut by 5 bases and J by 8 bases, with 15 bases left in between. The CDR3: CASSNRRNLGYTF. Here the CDR3 DNA reads TGTGCCAGCAGCAACCGACGGAATCTCGGCTACACCTTC. Complete variable domain (other parts from reference TRBV7-2 and TRBJ1-2): GAGVSQSPSNKVTEKGKDVELRCDPISGHTALYWYRQSLGQGLEFLIYFQGNSAPDKSGLPSDRFSAERTGGSVSTLTIQRTQQEDSAVYLCASSNRRNLGYTFGSGTRLTVV.

This chain connects TRBV20-1 to TRBJ1-1; D is unresolved. The V end lost 1 base, the J end lost 10 bases, and 10 bases lay between the germline ends. The CDR3 extends over 11 amino acids. The germline CDR1 and CDR2 sequences are DFQATT and SNEGSKA (reference sequence). Here the CDR3 DNA reads TGCAGTGCTAGAGTCGGAGGTAGAGCTTTCTTT. As protein: CSARVGGRAFF.

The chain recombines TRBV7-3 with TRBJ2-1; the D gene is possibly TRBD1 (6 bases). This CDR3 has 14 amino acids. Germline-derived CDR1 and CDR2 are SGHTA and FQGTGA. V was trimmed by 5 bases and J by 5 bases, leaving 13 bases between them. DNA of the CDR3: TGTGCCAGCAGCAACGGGCAGGGGAACAATGAGCAGTTCTTC. Amino acid sequence: CASSNGQGNNEQFF.

The J gene is TRBJ1-6, the V gene TRBV20-1, with 7 bases aligning to TRBD1. With 6 bases clipped from V and 9 bases from J, the junction kept 17 bases outside the gene matches. This CDR3 has 16 residues. Germline-derived CDR1 and CDR2 are DFQATT and SNEGSKA (reference sequence). DNA of the CDR3: TGCAGTGCGGGAAGGGTGGGGCAGGGACAGAGTTCACCCCTCCACTTT. Translating it yields CSAGRVGQGQSSPLHF.